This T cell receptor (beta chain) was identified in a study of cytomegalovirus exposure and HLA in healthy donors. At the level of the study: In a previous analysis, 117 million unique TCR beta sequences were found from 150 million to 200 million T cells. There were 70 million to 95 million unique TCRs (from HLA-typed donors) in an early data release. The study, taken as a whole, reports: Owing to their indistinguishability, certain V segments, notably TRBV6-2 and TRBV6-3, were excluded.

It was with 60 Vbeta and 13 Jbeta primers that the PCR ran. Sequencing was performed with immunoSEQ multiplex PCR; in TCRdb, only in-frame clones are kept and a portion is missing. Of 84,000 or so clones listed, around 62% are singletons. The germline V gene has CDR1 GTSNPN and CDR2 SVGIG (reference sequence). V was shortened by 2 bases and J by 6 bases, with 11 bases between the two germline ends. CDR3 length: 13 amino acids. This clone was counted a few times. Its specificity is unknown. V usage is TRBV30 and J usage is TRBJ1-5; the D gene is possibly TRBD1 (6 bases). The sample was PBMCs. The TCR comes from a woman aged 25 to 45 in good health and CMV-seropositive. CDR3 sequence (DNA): TGTGCCTGGAGTAGGCAGGGGCTTCAGCCCCAGCATTTT. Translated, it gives CAWSRQGLQPQHF.